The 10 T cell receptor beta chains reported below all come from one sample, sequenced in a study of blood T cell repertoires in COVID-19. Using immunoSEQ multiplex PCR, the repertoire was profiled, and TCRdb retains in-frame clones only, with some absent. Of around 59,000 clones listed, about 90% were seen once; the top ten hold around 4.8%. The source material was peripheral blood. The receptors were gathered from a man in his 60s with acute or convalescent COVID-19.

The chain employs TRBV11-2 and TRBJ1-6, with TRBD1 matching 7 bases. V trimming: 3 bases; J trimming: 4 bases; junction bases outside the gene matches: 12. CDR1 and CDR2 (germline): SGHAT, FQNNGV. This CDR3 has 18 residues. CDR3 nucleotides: TGTGCCAGCAGCTTCAGGGGGGCACCAGGGGATTATAATTCACCCCTCCACTTT. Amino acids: CASSFRGAPGDYNSPLHF.

In nucleotides, the CDR3 is TGTGCCAGTAGTACTCGACTTTACAATGAGCAGTTCTTC. This encodes CASSTRLYNEQFF. The chain joins TRBV19 to TRBJ2-1; no reliable D call. This CDR3 is built from 13 residues. Trimming removed 4 bases from V and 4 bases from J, with 8 bases in between. Germline CDR1 is LNHDA and CDR2 is SQIVND (reference sequence).

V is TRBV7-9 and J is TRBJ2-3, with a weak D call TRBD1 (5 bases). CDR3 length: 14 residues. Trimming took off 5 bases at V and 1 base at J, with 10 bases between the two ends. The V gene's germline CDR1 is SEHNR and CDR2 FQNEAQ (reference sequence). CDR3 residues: CASSEIQGTDTQYF. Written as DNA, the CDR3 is TGTGCCAGCAGCGAAATACAGGGCACAGATACGCAGTATTTT.

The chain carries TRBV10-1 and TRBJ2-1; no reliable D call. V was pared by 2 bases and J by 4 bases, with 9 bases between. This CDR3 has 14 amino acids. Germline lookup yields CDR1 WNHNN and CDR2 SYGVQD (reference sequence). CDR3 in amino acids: CASSETDRYNEQFF. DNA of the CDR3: TGCGCCAGCAGTGAGACAGATCGATACAATGAGCAGTTCTTC.

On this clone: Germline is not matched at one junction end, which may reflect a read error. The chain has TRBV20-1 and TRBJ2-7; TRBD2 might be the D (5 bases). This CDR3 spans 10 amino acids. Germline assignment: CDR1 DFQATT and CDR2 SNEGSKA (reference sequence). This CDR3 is CSARDEGLAF. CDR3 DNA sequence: TGCAGTGCTAGAGACGAGGGCCTGGCCTTC.

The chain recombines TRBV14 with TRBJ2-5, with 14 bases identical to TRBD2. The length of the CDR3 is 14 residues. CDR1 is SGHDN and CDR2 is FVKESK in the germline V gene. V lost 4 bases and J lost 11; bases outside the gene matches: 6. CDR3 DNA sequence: TGTGCCAGCAGCCCTGGACTAGCGGGAGGACGGCAGTACTTC. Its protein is CASSPGLAGGRQYF.

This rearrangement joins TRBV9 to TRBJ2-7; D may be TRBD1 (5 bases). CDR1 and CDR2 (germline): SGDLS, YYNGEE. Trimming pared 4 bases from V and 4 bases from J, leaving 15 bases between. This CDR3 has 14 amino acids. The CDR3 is CASSPSGIPYEQYF. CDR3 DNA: TGTGCCAGCAGCCCCTCAGGGATCCCGTACGAGCAGTACTTC.

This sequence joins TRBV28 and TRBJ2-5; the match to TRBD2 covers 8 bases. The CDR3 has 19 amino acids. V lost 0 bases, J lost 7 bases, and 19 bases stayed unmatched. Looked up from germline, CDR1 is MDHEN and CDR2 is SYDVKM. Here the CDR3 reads CASSLWQAASGSSGGTQYF. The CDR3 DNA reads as TGTGCCAGCAGTTTATGGCAGGCGGCTAGCGGGTCTTCCGGGGGGACCCAGTACTTC.

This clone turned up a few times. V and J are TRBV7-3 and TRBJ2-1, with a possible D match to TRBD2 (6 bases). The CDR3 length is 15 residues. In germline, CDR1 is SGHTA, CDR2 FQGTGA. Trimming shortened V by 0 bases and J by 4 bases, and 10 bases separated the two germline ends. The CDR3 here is CASSLTRESYNEQFF. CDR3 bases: TGTGCCAGCAGCTTAACGCGGGAATCGTACAATGAGCAGTTCTTC.

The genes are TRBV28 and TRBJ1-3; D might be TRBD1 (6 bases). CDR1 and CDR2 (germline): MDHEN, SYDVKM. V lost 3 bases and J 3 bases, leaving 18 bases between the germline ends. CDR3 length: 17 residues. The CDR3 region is CASSFEGEGGYGNTIYF. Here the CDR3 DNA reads TGTGCCAGCAGTTTTGAGGGGGAAGGCGGGTATGGAAACACCATATATTTT.